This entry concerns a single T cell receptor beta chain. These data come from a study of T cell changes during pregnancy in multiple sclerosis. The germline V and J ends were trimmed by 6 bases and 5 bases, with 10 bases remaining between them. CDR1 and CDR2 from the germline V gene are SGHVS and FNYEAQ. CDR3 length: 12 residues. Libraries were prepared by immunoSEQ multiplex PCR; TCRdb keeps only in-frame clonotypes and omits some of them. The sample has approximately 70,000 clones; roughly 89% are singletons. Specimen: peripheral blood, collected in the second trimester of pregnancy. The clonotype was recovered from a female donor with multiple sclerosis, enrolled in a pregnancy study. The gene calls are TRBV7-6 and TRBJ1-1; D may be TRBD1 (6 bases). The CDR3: CASSDRSTEAFF. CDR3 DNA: TGTGCCAGCAGTGACAGGTCGACTGAAGCTTTCTTT.